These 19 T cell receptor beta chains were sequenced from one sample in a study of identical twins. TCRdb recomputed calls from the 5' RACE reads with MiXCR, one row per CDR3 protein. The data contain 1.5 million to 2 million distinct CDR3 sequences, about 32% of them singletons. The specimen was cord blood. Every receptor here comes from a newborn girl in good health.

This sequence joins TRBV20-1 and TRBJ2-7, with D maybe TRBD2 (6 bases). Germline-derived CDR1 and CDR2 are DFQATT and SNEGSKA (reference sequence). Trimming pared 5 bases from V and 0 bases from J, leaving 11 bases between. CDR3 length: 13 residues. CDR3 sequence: CSALEGSSYEQYF. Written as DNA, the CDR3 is TGCAGTGCTTTGGAGGGGAGCTCCTACGAGCAGTACTTC.

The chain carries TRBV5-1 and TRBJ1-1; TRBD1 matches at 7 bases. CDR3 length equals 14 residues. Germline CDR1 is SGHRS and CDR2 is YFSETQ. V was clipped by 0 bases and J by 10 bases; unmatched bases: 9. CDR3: CASSLGEQGMRAFF. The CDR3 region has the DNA TGCGCCAGCAGCTTGGGGGAACAGGGGATGAGAGCTTTCTTT.

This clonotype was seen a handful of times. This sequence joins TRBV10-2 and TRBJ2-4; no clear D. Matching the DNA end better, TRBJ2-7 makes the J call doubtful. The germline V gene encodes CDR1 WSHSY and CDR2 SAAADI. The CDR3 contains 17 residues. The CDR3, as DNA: TGCGCCAGCAGTGAGTCGATCTTCCGAATCCAAATCTACGAGCAGTACTTC. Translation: CASSESIFRIQIYEQYF.

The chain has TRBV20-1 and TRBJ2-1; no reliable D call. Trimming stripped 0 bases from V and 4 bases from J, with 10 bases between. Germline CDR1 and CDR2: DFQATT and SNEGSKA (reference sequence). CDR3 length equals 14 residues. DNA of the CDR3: TGCAGTGCTAGAGATCTGATCACTTACAATGAGCAGTTCTTC. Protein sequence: CSARDLITYNEQFF.

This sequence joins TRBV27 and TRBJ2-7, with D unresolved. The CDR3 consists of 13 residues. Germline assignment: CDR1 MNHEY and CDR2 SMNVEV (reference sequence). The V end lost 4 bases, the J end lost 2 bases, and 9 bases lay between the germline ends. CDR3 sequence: CASSSNYAYEQYF. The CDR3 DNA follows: TGTGCCAGCAGTTCCAACTACGCCTACGAGCAGTACTTC.

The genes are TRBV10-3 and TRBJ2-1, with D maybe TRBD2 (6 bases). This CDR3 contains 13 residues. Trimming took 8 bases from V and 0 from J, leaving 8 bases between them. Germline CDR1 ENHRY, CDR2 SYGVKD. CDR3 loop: CAIATSSYNEQFF. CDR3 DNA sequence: TGTGCCATCGCGACTAGCTCCTACAATGAGCAGTTCTTC.

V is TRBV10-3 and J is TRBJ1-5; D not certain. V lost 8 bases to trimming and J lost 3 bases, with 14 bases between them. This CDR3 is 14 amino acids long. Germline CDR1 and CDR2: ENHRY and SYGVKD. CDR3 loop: CAIAPDGYNQPQHF. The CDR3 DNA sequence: TGTGCCATCGCCCCGGACGGATACAATCAGCCCCAGCATTTT.

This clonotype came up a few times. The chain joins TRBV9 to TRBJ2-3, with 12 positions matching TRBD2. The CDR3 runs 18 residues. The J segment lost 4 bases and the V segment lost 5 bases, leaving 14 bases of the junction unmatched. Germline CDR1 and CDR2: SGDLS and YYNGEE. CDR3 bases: TGTGCCAGCAGTCCCAGTGGGGCTAGCGGGAGGGCCCCAGATACGCAGTATTTT. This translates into CASSPSGASGRAPDTQYF. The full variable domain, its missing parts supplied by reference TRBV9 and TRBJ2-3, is DSGVTQTPKHLITATGQRVTLRCSPRSGDLSVYWYQQSLDQGLQFLIQYYNGEERAKGNILERFSAQQFPDLHSELNLSSLELGDSALYFCASSPSGASGRAPDTQYFGPGTRLTVL.

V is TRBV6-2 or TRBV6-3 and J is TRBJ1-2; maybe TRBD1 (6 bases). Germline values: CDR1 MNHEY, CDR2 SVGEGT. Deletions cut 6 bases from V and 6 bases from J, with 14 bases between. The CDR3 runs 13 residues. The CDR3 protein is CASRPQGFDGYTF. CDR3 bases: TGTGCCAGCAGGCCCCAGGGGTTTGATGGCTACACCTTC.

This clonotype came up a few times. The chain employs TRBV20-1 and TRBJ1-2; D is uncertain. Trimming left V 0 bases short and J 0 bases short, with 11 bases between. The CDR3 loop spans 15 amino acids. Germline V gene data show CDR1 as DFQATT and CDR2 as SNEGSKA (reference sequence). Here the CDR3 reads CSARDPGGANYGYTF. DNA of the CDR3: TGCAGTGCTAGAGATCCCGGAGGTGCTAACTATGGCTACACCTTC.

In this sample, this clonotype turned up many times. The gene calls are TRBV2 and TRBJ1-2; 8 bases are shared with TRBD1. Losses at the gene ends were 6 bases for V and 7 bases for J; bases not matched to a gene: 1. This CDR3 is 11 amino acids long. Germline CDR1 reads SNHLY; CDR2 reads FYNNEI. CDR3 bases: TGTGCCAGCAGGGACAGGGTTGGCTACACCTTC. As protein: CASRDRVGYTF.

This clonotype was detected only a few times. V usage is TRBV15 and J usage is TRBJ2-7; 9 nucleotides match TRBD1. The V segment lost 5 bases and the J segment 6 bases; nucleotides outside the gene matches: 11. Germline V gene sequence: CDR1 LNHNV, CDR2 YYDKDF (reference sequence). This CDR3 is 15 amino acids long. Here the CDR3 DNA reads TGTGCCACCAGCCCAGGGGGGACAGGGAGGCTCGAGCAGTACTTC. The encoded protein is CATSPGGTGRLEQYF. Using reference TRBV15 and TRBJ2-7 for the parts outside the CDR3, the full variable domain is DAMVIQNPRYQVTQFGKPVTLSCSQTLNHNVMYWYQQKSSQAPKLLFHYYDKDFNNEADTPDNFQSRRPNTSFCFLDIRSPGLGDTAMYLCATSPGGTGRLEQYFGPGTRLTVT.

The CDR3 DNA sequence: TGTGCCAGCAGACTAGGGACTCTCAATTTGGGCCAAGAGACCCAGTACTTC. Translating gives CASRLGTLNLGQETQYF. This chain joins TRBV7-8 and TRBJ2-5, with D possibly TRBD2 on 6 matching bases. V shed 6 bases and J shed 1 base, with 21 bases lying between them. This CDR3 has 17 residues. CDR1 is SGHVS, CDR2 FQNEAQ, per germline.

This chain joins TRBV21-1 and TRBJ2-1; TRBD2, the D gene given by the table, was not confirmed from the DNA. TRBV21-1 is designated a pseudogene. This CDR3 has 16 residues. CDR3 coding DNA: TGTGCCAGCAGCAAAGGCCTAGCGGGCTCCTACAATGAGCAGTTCTTC. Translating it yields CASSKGLAGSYNEQFF.

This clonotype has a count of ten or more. The CDR3 loop is CASTRTSGSSGIQYF. The CDR3 DNA sequence: TGTGCCAGCACCCGGACTAGCGGGAGTAGCGGCATTCAGTACTTC. The chain recombines TRBV6-2 or TRBV6-3 with TRBJ2-4, with 13 bases identical to TRBD2. CDR1 MNHEY and CDR2 SVGEGT come from the germline V gene. The CDR3 extends over 15 amino acids. With 7 bases clipped from V and 9 bases from J, the junction kept 9 bases outside the gene matches.

In DNA, the CDR3 is TGTGCCAGCAGCTTGCGGGGGAAGGGAAATTCACCCCTCCACTTT. This codes for CASSLRGKGNSPLHF. This chain links TRBV5-6 with TRBJ1-6; D might be TRBD1 (5 bases). V was clipped by 1 base and J by 7 bases, with 12 bases between them. Germline V gene sequence: CDR1 SGHDT, CDR2 YYEEEE. This CDR3 has 15 amino acids. Combining the CDR3 with reference TRBV5-6 and TRBJ1-6 gives the whole variable domain DAGVTQSPTHLIKTRGQQVTLRCSPKSGHDTVSWYQQALGQGPQFIFQYYEEEERQRGNFPDRFSGHQFPNYSSELNVNALLLGDSALYLCASSLRGKGNSPLHFGNGTRLTVT.

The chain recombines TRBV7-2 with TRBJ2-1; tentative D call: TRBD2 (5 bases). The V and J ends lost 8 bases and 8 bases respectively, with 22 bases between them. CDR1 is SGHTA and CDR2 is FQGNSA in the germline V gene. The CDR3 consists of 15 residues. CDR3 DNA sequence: TGTGCCAGCGGCCCCCTTAGGCTAGCTGTCTATGAGCAGTTCTTC. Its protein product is CASGPLRLAVYEQFF. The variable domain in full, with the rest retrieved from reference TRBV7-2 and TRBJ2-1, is GAGVSQSPSNKVTEKGKDVELRCDPISGHTALYWYRQSLGQGLEFLIYFQGNSAPDKSGLPSDRFSAERTGGSVSTLTIQRTQQEDSAVYLCASGPLRLAVYEQFFGPGTRLTVL.

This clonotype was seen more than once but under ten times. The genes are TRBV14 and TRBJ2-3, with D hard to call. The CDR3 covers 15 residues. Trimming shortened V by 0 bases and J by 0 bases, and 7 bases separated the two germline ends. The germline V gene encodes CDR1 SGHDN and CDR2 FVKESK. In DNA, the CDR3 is TGTGCCAGCAGCCAAGATGTCGGAAGCACAGATACGCAGTATTTT. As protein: CASSQDVGSTDTQYF.

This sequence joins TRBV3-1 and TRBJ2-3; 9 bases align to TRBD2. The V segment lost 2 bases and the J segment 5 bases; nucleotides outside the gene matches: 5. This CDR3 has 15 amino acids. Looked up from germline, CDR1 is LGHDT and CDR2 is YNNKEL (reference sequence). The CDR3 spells CASSQLAGARDTQYF. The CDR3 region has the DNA TGTGCCAGCAGCCAATTAGCGGGGGCAAGAGATACGCAGTATTTT.